This entry features one T cell receptor (beta chain) sequence. This receptor's antigen is unknown. No base quality values were provided; no much bigger clone lies one nucleotide off. The CDR3 regions of human TCRbeta chains were analyzed by immunosequencing. As for how the authors treated the data: TCRs in the repertoires were matched against a reference library of SARS-CoV-2-specific TCRs that had been generated with the MIRA antigen-specificity platform. Breadth meant the fraction of unique TCRs that were SARS-CoV-2-associated, whereas depth meant the fraction of total T cells that were SARS-CoV-2-associated. Using the MIRA data, each spike-specific TCR was assigned both to the spike region to which the TCR was reactive and to a CD4 or CD8 class. Log10-transformed breadth and depth values were compared by one-way ANOVA with Sidak's multiple comparisons tests. TCRdb limited this immuneACCESS table to in-frame rearrangements with V and J called. A share of clones is missing; checked studies link under half to unresolved V genes, and the rest is unexplained. The DNA gave D and trimming, while V, J and clone size come from that table. The sample has 200,000 or so clones on record, 85% to 95% of them singletons. Roughly a tenth of the sample comes from the top ten.

In light of the paper, this sample's time point label describes: baseline before first vaccination. Vaccinee samples were obtained from the UK trials COV001 and COV002, which included a single-blind randomized controlled phase 2/3 trial of AZD1222 (ChAdOx1 nCoV-19) in healthy adults. For TCRbeta chain sequencing, PBMC samples were collected from trial participants at day 0 and at day 28 after the second dose. The sample originates from a study of T cell responses to AZD1222 COVID-19 vaccine (dated by TCRdb to about 2021). Some background on the complete study: Because spike-specific TCR depth and breadth did not differ between the two schedules, AZD1222 recipients who got a second dose at roughly 4 weeks were pooled with those who got a second dose at roughly 12 weeks. TCR sequencing covered more than 230 trial participants: about 210 given two doses of AZD1222 and about 26 given two doses of MenACWY control vaccine. Enrollment into the trials was organized by age into subgroups of 18-55, 56-69 and 70-plus years, and those subgroups contained roughly 150, 30 and 60 TCR-sequenced participants, respectively. The study at large found these results: The whole spike protein was spanned by vaccine-associated CD4 TCRs, and dominant responses were seen in regions 160-218 and 743-854. Participants were mostly white British and included more females than males, and it was suggested by the authors that clonal diversity may have been underestimated. Because no samples from the day 14 peak response were available, repertoires could be characterized only after the peak T cell response. Epitopes outside the regions mutated in the B.1.351 and B.1.1.7 variants were reportedly recognized by nearly half of the unique spike-specific TCRs. Spike-specific TCR breadth and depth rose significantly after two AZD1222 doses compared with day 0 and with MenACWY recipients. Conclusions about previously exposed vaccinees were limited because only six AZD1222 recipients were SARS-CoV-2 seropositive at baseline. The 56-69-year group was small, and its depth increase did not reach significance, likely because of low power.

The CDR3, from cysteine to phenylalanine, totals 16 residues. The kept DNA is CDR3 alone, 48 bases in frame from the first base. At the junction V is shortened by 4 bases and J by 3 bases, with 18 bases in between. Sequences MNHEY (CDR1) and SVGEGT (CDR2) are obtained from the germline V gene. Here the chain combines TRBV6-2 or TRBV6-3 and TRBJ1-1; TRBD1 is a possible D gene, resting on 6 matching bases. The source was peripheral blood, collected on day 0 of AZD1222 vaccination. This receptor was obtained from an adult in good health. The DNA sequence is as follows: TGTGCCAGCAGTTCCTACGGGGGCGCAGGGTACACTGAAGCTTTCTTT. It is translated as CASSSYGGAGYTEAFF.